This T cell receptor beta chain is from a study of OX40 agonist ivuxolimab in advanced cancers. Looking at the study overall: Ivuxolimab, which targeted the costimulatory receptor OX40 (CD134), was an agonistic, fully human IgG2 monoclonal antibody. Intravenous ivuxolimab was administered to patients every 2 weeks at six dose levels: 0.01, 0.1, 0.3, 1.5, 3 and 10 mg/kg. Of the approximately 54 patients in dose escalation, about 19 had hepatocellular carcinoma, around 15 had melanoma, 9 had renal cell carcinoma and 9 had head and neck cancer. In the dose-escalation cohort, roughly four fifths of patients were male, and the mean age was approximately 60 years, with a range of roughly 20 to 79. Prior anti-PD-1, anti-PD-L1 or anti-CTLA-4 therapy was permitted, and checkpoint inhibitors had been received by more than 35% of dose-escalation patients. Partial responses occurred in three dose-escalation patients: two with cutaneous melanoma and one with hepatocellular carcinoma. Peripheral TCRbeta sequencing was intended to test whether TCR sequence diversity was altered and clonal T-cell expansion was caused by ivuxolimab. The monotherapy dose-escalation portion (N ≈ 57 patients) of the phase I ivuxolimab trial is reported in the paper.

In regard to this clone: What this receptor recognizes is not known. Base-call qualities are not available, and no considerably larger clone is one nucleotide away.

V is shortened by 0 bases, J by 1 base, and the region joining them spans 10 bases. The germline V gene sets CDR1 to LGHNA and CDR2 to YSLEER. CDR3 length: 15 amino acids, cysteine to phenylalanine. The only DNA kept is the CDR3, 45 bases in frame from the first base. Genomic DNA was extracted from sorted cells for sequencing of the TCRbeta CDR3 region. TCRbeta CDR3 regions were sequenced using the immunoSEQ Assay. TCRdb holds this immuneACCESS table with in-frame rearrangements only. Some clones are missing; in checked studies, unresolved V genes explain under half, and the rest has no known cause. In this sample the table shows roughly 75,000 clones, 86% of which occur a single time. The top ten constitute approximately 3% of the sample. Overall study outcomes, separate from this receptor: Low levels of normalized T-cell clonal expansion were also shown by some nonresponding patients. In the 0.1-3.0 mg/kg groups, partial responders had among the lowest normalized peripheral clonal expansion, particularly in CD8+ T cells. The antigen specificity of the clonally expanded peripheral T cells was not determined. After ivuxolimab, CD8+ T cells had more expanded clones than CD4+ T cells on average. At doses of 0.1 to 3.0 mg/kg, clonal expansion of both CD4+ and CD8+ T cells in blood was seen between baseline and week 6.

Patients with a history of autoimmune disease or receiving systemic immunosuppression were excluded from the trial. Peripheral blood for TCR sequencing was collected from all dose cohorts at baseline, on cycle 4 day 1, and on cycle 7 day 1. Samples were obtained from an open-label, multicenter, first-in-human phase I dose-escalation trial of ivuxolimab. Adults with locally advanced or metastatic head and neck squamous cell, hepatocellular, melanoma or renal cell carcinoma were enrolled in the trial. Before TCR sequencing, CD4+ T cells and CD8+ T cells were sorted from peripheral blood as separate populations.

The sample consisted of CD4+ or CD8+ T cells sorted from blood, taken in a trial of the OX40 agonist ivuxolimab. The chain couples TRBV4-3 to TRBJ2-7, and the D gene may be TRBD1, 5 bases matching. The clonotype originates from an adult with an advanced solid tumor such as melanoma, head and neck, liver or kidney cancer. In nucleotide form, the sequence is TGCGCCAGCAGCCAAGATCAGGGTTATTCCTACGAGCAGTACTTC. This translates into CASSQDQGYSYEQYF.